This TCR beta chain was sequenced in a study of OX40 agonist ivuxolimab in advanced cancers. About the study: Across the patients, intravenous ivuxolimab was delivered every 2 weeks at 0.01 to 10 mg/kg. Those treated in dose escalation had hepatocellular carcinoma, melanoma, renal cell cancer or head and neck cancer. Findings of the study overall: More expanded clones were seen, on average, in CD8+ T cells than in CD4+. Among expanded peripheral T cells, antigen specificity went undetermined.

The germline V gene has CDR1 SGDLS and CDR2 YYNGEE. Trimming cost V 2 bases and J 3 bases, with 9 bases left between them. The CDR3 totals 13 residues. A note on this clone: Its antigen remains unidentified.

Sequencing was performed with immunoSEQ multiplex PCR; in TCRdb, only in-frame clones are kept and a portion is missing. The data hold 50,000 or so clones, with just under 95% observed a single time. The specimen was CD4+ or CD8+ T cells sorted from blood, collected in a trial of the OX40 agonist ivuxolimab. This TCR derives from an adult with an advanced solid tumor such as melanoma, head and neck, liver or kidney cancer. This sequence joins TRBV9 and TRBJ2-7; D not certain. DNA of the CDR3: TGTGCCAGCAGCGTGGCCAGTAACTACGAGCAGTACTTC. Protein: CASSVASNYEQYF.